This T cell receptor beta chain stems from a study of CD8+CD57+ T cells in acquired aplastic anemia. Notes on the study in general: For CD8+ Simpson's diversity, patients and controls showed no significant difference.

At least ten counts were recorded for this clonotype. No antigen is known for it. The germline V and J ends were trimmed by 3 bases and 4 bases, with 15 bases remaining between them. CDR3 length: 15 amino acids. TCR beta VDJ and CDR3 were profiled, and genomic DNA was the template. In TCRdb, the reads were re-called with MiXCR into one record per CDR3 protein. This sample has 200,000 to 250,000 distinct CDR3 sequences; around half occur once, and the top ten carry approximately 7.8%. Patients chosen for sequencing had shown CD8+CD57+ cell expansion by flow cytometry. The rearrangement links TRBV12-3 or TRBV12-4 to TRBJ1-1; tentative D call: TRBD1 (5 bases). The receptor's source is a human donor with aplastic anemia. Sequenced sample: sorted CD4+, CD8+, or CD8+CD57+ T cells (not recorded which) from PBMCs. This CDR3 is CASSLSGSLGTEAFF. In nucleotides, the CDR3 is TGTGCCAGCAGTTTGTCAGGGTCCTTGGGCACTGAAGCTTTCTTT.